Following are 30 T cell receptor beta chains from one sample sequenced in a study of T-cell memory formation after mild COVID-19. A single record per CDR3 protein comes from TCRdb applying MiXCR to the 5' RACE reads. Here the sample spans some 450,000 distinct CDR3 sequences, around 19% being singletons. The specimen sequenced was PBMCs or a T cell subset sorted from them (not recorded which). Receptors were obtained from an adult woman who had mild COVID-19 (a few samples of this study predate the infection). Cell type and time point are not known.

This rearrangement joins TRBV18 to TRBJ2-5, with TRBD2 identical over 9 bases. The CDR3 consists of 16 residues. Germline V gene sequence: CDR1 KGHSH, CDR2 LQKENI. Trimming took 3 bases from V and 0 from J; bases not matched to a gene: 5. CDR3 region: CASSPRASGDQETQYF. In nucleotides, the CDR3 is TGTGCCAGCTCACCCCGGGCTAGCGGGGACCAAGAGACCCAGTACTTC.

The chain is built from TRBV27 and TRBJ2-5; 11 nucleotides align to TRBD2. Losses at the gene ends were 9 bases for V and 5 bases for J; bases not matched to a gene: 8. The CDR3 has 14 amino acids. Germline V lookup: CDR1 MNHEY, CDR2 SMNVEV (reference sequence). The CDR3 DNA reads as TGTGCCAGATCTGGACTAGCGGGTCGGGAGACCCAGTACTTC. Residues: CARSGLAGRETQYF.

The rearrangement joins TRBV7-9 to TRBJ1-5, with D maybe TRBD1 (5 bases). This CDR3 spans 17 amino acids. Trimming pared 5 bases from V and 0 bases from J, leaving 17 bases between. Germline values: CDR1 SEHNR, CDR2 FQNEAQ (reference sequence). CDR3 nucleotide sequence: TGTGCCAGCAGCAACCAGGGCACTCAGGGTAGCAATCAGCCCCAGCATTTT. This translates into CASSNQGTQGSNQPQHF.

The chain recombines TRBV6-2 or TRBV6-3 with TRBJ2-2; 9 bases align to TRBD2. The germline CDR1 and CDR2 sequences are MNHEY and SVGEGT. The CDR3 extends over 16 amino acids. V was clipped by 1 base and J by 2 bases; unmatched bases: 2. The CDR3 here is CASSYFGTSNTGELFF. The CDR3 region has the DNA TGTGCCAGCAGTTACTTCGGGACTAGCAACACCGGGGAGCTGTTTTTT.

The chain recombines TRBV4-1 with TRBJ2-7; D not certain. CDR1 MGHRA and CDR2 YSYEKL come from the germline V gene. Trimming removed 4 bases from V and 5 bases from J, with 15 bases in between. The CDR3 extends over 14 amino acids. The DNA of the CDR3 is TGCGCCAGCAGCCGAGCCGAGAAGGGAAACGAGCAGTACTTC. It yields the protein CASSRAEKGNEQYF.

A few counts support this clonotype. The chain couples TRBV24-1 to TRBJ2-7; the match to TRBD2 covers 10 bases. CDR1 is KGHDR, CDR2 SFDVKD, per germline. The CDR3 runs 15 residues. With V trimmed by 5 bases and J by 3 bases, 6 bases remained unmatched. The CDR3 reads CATSALAGASYEQYF. In DNA form, the CDR3 reads TGTGCCACCAGTGCCCTAGCGGGAGCGAGCTACGAGCAGTACTTC.

This clonotype showed up just a few times. The V gene is TRBV7-8, the J gene TRBJ1-5; TRBD1 matches at 10 bases. J gave up 3 bases and V 5 bases, and 4 bases lay outside the gene matches. The CDR3 has 15 amino acids. Per the germline V gene, CDR1 is SGHVS and CDR2 is FQNEAQ. This CDR3 reads CASSPGTGDNQPQHF. The DNA of the CDR3 is TGTGCCAGCAGCCCAGGGACAGGGGACAATCAGCCCCAGCATTTT.

V and J are TRBV9 and TRBJ2-7; either TRBD1 or TRBD2 may supply D (5 bases each). The CDR3 has 14 amino acids. Germline V lookup: CDR1 SGDLS, CDR2 YYNGEE. Trimming removed 0 bases at V and 3 bases at J, with 10 bases between. The CDR3 spells CASSVGRGVYEQYF. The CDR3 nucleotides are TGTGCCAGCAGCGTAGGGCGAGGGGTCTACGAGCAGTACTTC.

The V and J genes are TRBV11-2 and TRBJ1-3, with a weak D call TRBD1 (5 bases). V lost 6 bases, J lost 2 bases, and 17 bases lay in between. This CDR3 has 16 amino acids. CDR1 and CDR2 from the germline V gene are SGHAT and FQNNGV. The DNA of the CDR3 is TGTGCCAGCAGGAAAACCCCCGGGACCGCTGGAAACACCATATATTTT. Translation: CASRKTPGTAGNTIYF.

This sequence joins TRBV7-9 and TRBJ2-3; D is unresolved. There are 16 residues in the CDR3. The germline gives CDR1 SEHNR, CDR2 FQNEAQ (reference sequence). Trimming removed 3 bases from V and 0 bases from J, with 13 bases in between. The CDR3 spells CASSLLVDPSTDTQYF. CDR3 in DNA: TGTGCCAGCAGCTTGCTCGTAGATCCTAGCACAGATACGCAGTATTTT.

In this sample, this clonotype turned up a few times. V gene TRBV12-3 or TRBV12-4 combines with J gene TRBJ2-2; TRBD2 matches 9 bases. The CDR3 is made up of 16 amino acids. Unmatched junction bases numbered 2, after V lost 3 bases and J lost 0 bases. The CDR3 DNA sequence: TGTGCCAGCAGTTTTATAGCGGGGGCGAACACCGGGGAGCTGTTTTTT. Its translation: CASSFIAGANTGELFF.

This chain connects TRBV29-1 to TRBJ1-1; D ambiguous. Trimming removed 0 bases at V and 0 bases at J, with 5 bases between. CDR3 length: 13 amino acids. From germline, CDR1 is SQVTM and CDR2 ANQGSEA. This chain's CDR3 is CSVEDLMNTEAFF. Written as DNA, the CDR3 is TGCAGCGTTGAAGACCTTATGAACACTGAAGCTTTCTTT.

This chain links TRBV12-3 or TRBV12-4 with TRBJ2-5, with D uncertain. Trimming removed 2 bases from V and 4 bases from J, with 11 bases in between. The CDR3 loop spans 14 amino acids. The CDR3 loop is CASSLKISRETQYF. CDR3 DNA sequence: TGTGCCAGCAGTTTAAAGATCTCCCGAGAGACCCAGTACTTC.

The chain links TRBV5-1 to TRBJ1-5; no clear D. V was trimmed by 3 bases and J by 3 bases, leaving 7 bases between them. This CDR3 spans 13 amino acids. Germline CDR1 and CDR2: SGHRS and YFSETQ. This CDR3 is CASSSELNQPQHF. CDR3 nucleotides: TGCGCCAGCAGCTCAGAGCTCAATCAGCCCCAGCATTTT.

This clonotype was recorded a few times. This chain links TRBV9 with TRBJ2-7, with a tentative D call TRBD2 (5 bases). Per germline, CDR1 SGDLS and CDR2 YYNGEE. The germline V and J ends were trimmed by 0 bases and 0 bases, with 10 bases remaining between them. The CDR3 covers 15 residues. The CDR3 DNA sequence: TGTGCCAGCAGCGTAGTGCCGGGAAGCTCCTACGAGCAGTACTTC. Its protein product is CASSVVPGSSYEQYF. The full variable domain, its missing parts supplied by reference TRBV9 and TRBJ2-7, is DSGVTQTPKHLITATGQRVTLRCSPRSGDLSVYWYQQSLDQGLQFLIQYYNGEERAKGNILERFSAQQFPDLHSELNLSSLELGDSALYFCASSVVPGSSYEQYFGPGTRLTVT.

This clonotype was detected only a few times. The CDR3 sequence is CASSSLRPSGSNEQFF. The CDR3 DNA is TGTGCCAGCAGTTCTTTAAGGCCTAGCGGGAGCAATGAGCAGTTCTTC. The rearrangement joins TRBV12-3 or TRBV12-4 to TRBJ2-1; TRBD2 matches 10 bases. This CDR3 has 16 amino acids. The V segment lost 4 bases and the J segment 6 bases; nucleotides outside the gene matches: 9.

This sequence joins TRBV6-2 or TRBV6-3 and TRBJ1-1; a possible D gene is TRBD1 (5 bases). Germline assignment: CDR1 MNHEY and CDR2 SVGEGT. The CDR3 length is 11 residues. The ends were cut back, 7 bases at V and 11 bases at J, with 14 bases in the middle. CDR3 sequence: CASTSPGVAFF. In DNA, the CDR3 is TGTGCCAGCACCTCCCCGGGGGTGGCTTTCTTT.

The chain couples TRBV12-3 or TRBV12-4 to TRBJ2-7, with 15 bases lining up with TRBD2. The CDR3 is 16 amino acids. After removal of 5 bases from V and 2 bases from J, the junction contained 4 bases not matched to a gene. This CDR3 is CASSLGLAGGTYEQYF. The CDR3 bases are TGTGCCAGCAGTCTGGGACTAGCGGGGGGAACCTACGAGCAGTACTTC.

CDR3 coding DNA: TGCGCCAGCGGTCAAGAGAATTTATACAATGAGCAGTTCTTC. Translation gives CASGQENLYNEQFF. The chain uses TRBV5-1 and TRBJ2-1; D gene unclear. Germline CDR1 and CDR2: SGHRS and YFSETQ. This CDR3 is 14 amino acids long. V gave up 7 bases and J gave up 4 bases, with 15 bases separating them.

This clonotype was counted between two and nine times. The chain joins TRBV23-1 to TRBJ1-5; TRBD1 might be the D (6 bases). TRBV23-1 qualifies as an ORF whose function is uncertain. There are 16 residues in the CDR3. The V end was cut by 0 bases, the J end by 2 bases, with 11 bases between. CDR3 in amino acids: CASSQSQGLGNQPQHF. The CDR3 DNA is TGCGCCAGCAGTCAATCGCAGGGGCTTGGCAATCAGCCCCAGCATTTT.

This clonotype has at least ten counts. The chain combines TRBV20-1 with TRBJ1-1; no clear D. There are 15 residues in the CDR3. V lost 0 bases to trimming and J lost 0 bases, with 11 bases between them. The germline CDR1 and CDR2 sequences are DFQATT and SNEGSKA (reference sequence). CDR3 amino acids: CSARDGGRMNTEAFF. The CDR3 DNA sequence: TGCAGTGCTAGAGATGGAGGACGGATGAACACTGAAGCTTTCTTT.

Many counts were recorded for this clonotype. The CDR3 DNA follows: TGTGCCAGCAGCTTGGCCGGAGACTACACAGATACGCAGTATTTT. Its translation is CASSLAGDYTDTQYF. V usage is TRBV5-5 and J usage is TRBJ2-3, with TRBD2 as a possible D gene (5 bases). This CDR3 comprises 15 residues. Germline V CDR1 and CDR2: SGHKS, YYEKEE (reference sequence). V was cut by 0 bases and J by 2 bases, with 10 bases left in between.

V and J are TRBV25-1 and TRBJ2-4; 8 nucleotides align to TRBD1. The germline V gene encodes CDR1 MGHDK and CDR2 SYGVNS. This CDR3 region has 13 residues. V dropped 4 bases and J dropped 8; count of bases not matched to a gene: 4. The CDR3, as DNA: TGTGCCAGCAGTGTGCAGGGGGCTGACATTCAGTACTTC. Its translation is CASSVQGADIQYF.

This chain uses TRBV12-3 or TRBV12-4 with TRBJ2-1; no clear D gene. V was trimmed by 8 bases and J by 4 bases, leaving 9 bases between them. The CDR3 covers 12 residues. CDR3 DNA: TGTGCCAGCTCGACCAGGTACAATGAGCAGTTCTTC. Protein sequence: CASSTRYNEQFF.

This clonotype turned up a few times. This rearrangement joins TRBV7-2 to TRBJ2-1; D gene ambiguous. The CDR3 is 14 amino acids. Germline V gene data show CDR1 as SGHTA and CDR2 as FQGNSA. V dropped 1 base and J dropped 5 bases, with 9 bases sitting between them. CDR3 protein: CASSLGLRNNEQFF. The CDR3 DNA reads TGTGCCAGCAGCTTAGGACTCAGAAACAATGAGCAGTTCTTC.

This clonotype was detected a few times. The rearrangement joins TRBV6-4 to TRBJ2-2; 8 bases map to TRBD1. Trimming at V came to 9 bases and at J to 0 bases, leaving 3 bases not matched to a gene. The CDR3 has 14 amino acids. The germline V gene has CDR1 MRHNA and CDR2 SNTAGT. The CDR3 sequence: CARVDRANTGELFF. The CDR3 nucleotides read TGTGCCAGGGTGGACAGGGCGAACACCGGGGAGCTGTTTTTT.

The chain combines TRBV7-6 with TRBJ2-3; TRBD1 agrees at 9 bases. From germline, CDR1 is SGHVS and CDR2 FNYEAQ. Trimming at V came to 7 bases and at J to 2 bases, leaving 7 bases not matched to a gene. The CDR3 has 15 residues. The DNA for the CDR3 is TGTGCCAGCACAACAGGGGGCGGATTCACAGATACGCAGTATTTT. Amino acid sequence: CASTTGGGFTDTQYF.

This clonotype was observed a few times. The V call is TRBV27, the J call TRBJ1-6; 9 bases are a match to TRBD1. Germline loops: CDR1 MNHEY, CDR2 SMNVEV (reference sequence). CDR3 size: 15 residues. V was pared by 6 bases and J by 9 bases, with 9 bases of the junction left unmatched. CDR3 region: CASSHGTGWGSPLHF. The CDR3 DNA is TGTGCCAGCAGCCATGGGACAGGGTGGGGTTCACCCCTCCACTTT.

This clonotype appeared a single time. The rearrangement uses TRBV7-2 and TRBJ2-3; 9 nucleotides agree with TRBD2. Germline values: CDR1 SGHTA, CDR2 FQGNSA. Losses at the gene ends were 2 bases for V and 2 bases for J; bases not matched to a gene: 2. CDR3 length: 15 residues. The CDR3 is CASSLSGGNTDTQYF. The CDR3 DNA reads TGTGCCAGCAGCTTAAGCGGGGGGAACACAGATACGCAGTATTTT.

This chain connects TRBV5-1 to TRBJ2-4, with TRBD2 matching over 7 bases. The CDR3 spans 19 residues. The trim removed 2 bases at V and 1 base at J, leaving 15 bases unmatched. Looked up from germline, CDR1 is SGHRS and CDR2 is YFSETQ. CDR3 in DNA: TGCGCCAGCAGCTTCGATTTCGGGGGGAAGAGTCCCGCCAAAAACATTCAGTACTTC. The encoded protein is CASSFDFGGKSPAKNIQYF.